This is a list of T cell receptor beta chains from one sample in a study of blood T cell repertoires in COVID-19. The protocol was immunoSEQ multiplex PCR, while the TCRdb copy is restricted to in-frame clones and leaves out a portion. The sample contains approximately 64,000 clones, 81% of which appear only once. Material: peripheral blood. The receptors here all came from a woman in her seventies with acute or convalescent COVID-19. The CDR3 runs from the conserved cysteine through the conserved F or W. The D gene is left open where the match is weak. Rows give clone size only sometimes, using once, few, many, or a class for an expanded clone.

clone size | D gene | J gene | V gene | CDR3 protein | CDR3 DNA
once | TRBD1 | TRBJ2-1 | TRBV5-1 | CASSFGQANNEQFF | TGCGCCAGCAGCTTCGGACAGGCTAACAATGAGCAGTTCTTC
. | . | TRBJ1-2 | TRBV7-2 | CASSLAGNYGYTF | TGTGCCAGCAGCTTAGCCGGGAACTATGGCTACACCTTC
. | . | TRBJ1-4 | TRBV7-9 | CASSFGGGDEKLFF | TGTGCCAGCAGCTTTGGGGGAGGCGATGAAAAACTGTTTTTT
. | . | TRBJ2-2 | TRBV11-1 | CASSLGQDTGELFF | TGTGCCAGCAGCTTAGGACAGGACACCGGGGAGCTGTTTTTT
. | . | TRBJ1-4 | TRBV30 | CAWSITRVTNEKLFF | TGTGCCTGGAGTATAACCAGGGTGACTAATGAAAAACTGTTTTTT
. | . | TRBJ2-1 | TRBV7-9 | CASSTSLGGRRDEQFF | TGTGCCAGCAGTACCAGCTTGGGAGGTCGGAGGGATGAGCAGTTCTTC
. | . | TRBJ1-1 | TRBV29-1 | CSVWTATIATEAFF | TGCAGCGTTTGGACAGCCACTATAGCCACTGAAGCTTTCTTT
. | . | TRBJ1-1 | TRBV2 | CASKREWGTEAFF | TGTGCCAGCAAACGGGAATGGGGCACTGAAGCTTTCTTT
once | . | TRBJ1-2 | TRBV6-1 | CASSELKTDYTF | TGTGCCAGCAGTGAATTAAAGACAGACTACACCTTC
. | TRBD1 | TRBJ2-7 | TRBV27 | CASSVLQGLVGEQYF | TGTGCCAGCAGTGTCTTACAGGGGCTCGTTGGCGAGCAGTACTTC
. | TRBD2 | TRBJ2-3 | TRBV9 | CASSPRTSGTTDTQYF | TGTGCCAGCAGCCCTAGGACTAGCGGGACCACAGATACGCAGTATTTT
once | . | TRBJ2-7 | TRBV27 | CASSQQGGSSYEQYF | TGTGCCAGCAGCCAACAGGGGGGGAGCTCCTACGAGCAGTACTTC
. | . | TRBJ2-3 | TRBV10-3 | CAINPGSVQATDTQYF | TGTGCCATCAACCCGGGATCCGTCCAAGCCACAGATACGCAGTATTTT
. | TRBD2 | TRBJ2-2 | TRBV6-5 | CATRWEGINTGELFF | TGTGCCACCCGATGGGAGGGAATCAACACCGGGGAGCTGTTTTTT
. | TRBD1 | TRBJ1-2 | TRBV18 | CASSPLDRSYTF | TGTGCCAGCTCACCATTGGACAGGAGCTACACCTTC
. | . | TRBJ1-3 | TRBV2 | CASSSRGSGNTIYF | TGTGCCAGCAGCTCACGGGGCTCTGGAAACACCATATATTTT
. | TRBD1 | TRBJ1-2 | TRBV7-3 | CASSFGTAYGYTF | TGTGCCAGCAGCTTCGGGACAGCCTATGGCTACACCTTC
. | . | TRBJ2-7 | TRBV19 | CASSYGGEQYF | TGTGCCAGTAGCTACGGGGGCGAGCAGTACTTC
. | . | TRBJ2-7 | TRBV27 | CASSFGRTGDSYEQYF | TGTGCCAGCAGTTTCGGTCGAACGGGAGACTCCTACGAGCAGTACTTC
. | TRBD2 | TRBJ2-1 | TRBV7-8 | CASSLRSSGRAKNNEQFF | TGTGCCAGCAGCTTAAGGAGTAGCGGGAGGGCCAAAAACAATGAGCAGTTCTTC
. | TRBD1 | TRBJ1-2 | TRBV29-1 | CSVGQGPNYGYTF | TGCAGCGTCGGACAGGGACCGAACTATGGCTACACCTTC
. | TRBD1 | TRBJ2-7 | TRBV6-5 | CASSQQGILYEQYF | TGTGCCAGCAGCCAACAGGGGATTCTCTACGAGCAGTACTTC
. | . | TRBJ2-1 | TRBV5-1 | CASSLTTPYNEQFF | TGCGCCAGCAGCTTGACTACTCCCTACAATGAGCAGTTCTTC
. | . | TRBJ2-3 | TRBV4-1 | CASSQLAGTTDTQYF | TGCGCCAGCAGCCAATTGGCTGGTACCACAGATACGCAGTATTTT
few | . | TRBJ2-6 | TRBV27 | CASSPRGSSGANVLTF | TGTGCCAGCAGTCCCCGAGGGTCCTCTGGGGCCAACGTCCTGACTTTC
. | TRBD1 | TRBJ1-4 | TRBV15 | CATSRDLRQGAGEKLFF | TGTGCCACCAGCAGAGATCTTCGACAGGGGGCTGGTGAAAAACTGTTTTTT
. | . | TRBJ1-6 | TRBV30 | CAWRPGGYNSPLHF | TGTGCCTGGAGGCCGGGTGGGTATAATTCACCCCTCCACTTT
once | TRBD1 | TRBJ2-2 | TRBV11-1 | CASSLGDSGELFF | TGTGCCAGCAGCTTAGGGGACAGCGGGGAGCTGTTTTTT
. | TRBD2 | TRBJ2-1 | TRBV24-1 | CATSSATSGTHNEQFF | TGTGCCACCAGTTCAGCGACTAGCGGGACCCACAATGAGCAGTTCTTC
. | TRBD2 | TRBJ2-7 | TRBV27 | CASSPGLAGNSYEQYF | TGTGCCAGCAGTCCGGGACTAGCGGGAAACTCCTACGAGCAGTACTTC
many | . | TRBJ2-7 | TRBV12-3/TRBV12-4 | CASSRQGYEQYF | TGTGCCAGCAGTAGGCAGGGCTACGAGCAGTACTTC
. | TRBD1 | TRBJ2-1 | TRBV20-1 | CSASLGQGHYNEQFF | TGCAGTGCTAGTTTGGGACAGGGGCATTACAATGAGCAGTTCTTC
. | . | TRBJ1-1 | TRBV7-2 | CASSLLRLQAFF | TGTGCCAGCAGCTTATTGAGGTTGCAAGCTTTCTTT
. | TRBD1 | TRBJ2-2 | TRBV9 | CASSDWTGINTGELFF | TGTGCCAGCAGCGATTGGACAGGGATTAACACCGGGGAGCTGTTTTTT
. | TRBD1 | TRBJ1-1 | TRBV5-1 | CASSLMRQGDAEAFF | TGCGCCAGCAGCTTGATGCGACAGGGAGACGCTGAAGCTTTCTTT
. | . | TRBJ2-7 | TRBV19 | CASSTAGADRPYEQYF | TGTGCCAGTAGTACCGCAGGGGCTGACAGACCCTACGAGCAGTACTTC
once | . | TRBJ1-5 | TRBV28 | CASSSGPQHF | TGTGCCAGCAGTTCCGGTCCCCAGCATTTT
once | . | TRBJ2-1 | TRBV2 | CASREESYNEQFF | TGTGCCAGCAGAGAGGAGTCTTACAATGAGCAGTTCTTC
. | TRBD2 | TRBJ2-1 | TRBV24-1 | CATSDSVSGNYNEQFF | TGTGCCACCAGTGATTCCGTTAGCGGGAACTACAATGAGCAGTTCTTC
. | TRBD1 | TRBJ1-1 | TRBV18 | CASSTEGAGPGTFF | TGTGCCAGCTCTACGGAGGGGGCAGGGCCGGGGACTTTCTTT
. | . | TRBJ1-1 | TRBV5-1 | CASSLDTTNTEAFF | TGCGCCAGCAGCTTGGATACAACGAACACTGAAGCTTTCTTT
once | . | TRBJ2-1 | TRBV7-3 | CASSRLGPASYNEQFF | TGTGCCAGCAGCCGCCTGGGGCCCGCCTCCTACAATGAGCAGTTCTTC
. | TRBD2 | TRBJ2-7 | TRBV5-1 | CASSLAGGPYEQYF | TGCGCCAGCAGCTTAGCGGGGGGACCCTACGAGCAGTACTTC
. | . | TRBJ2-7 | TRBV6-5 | CASSLNRDTNYEQYF | TGTGCCAGCAGTTTGAACCGGGACACAAACTACGAGCAGTACTTC
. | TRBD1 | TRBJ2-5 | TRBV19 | CASSPGGETQYF | TGTGCCAGTAGTCCAGGGGGAGAGACCCAGTACTTC
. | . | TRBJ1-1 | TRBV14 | CASSLQRVSEAFF | TGTGCCAGCAGCCTCCAGAGGGTATCCGAAGCTTTCTTT
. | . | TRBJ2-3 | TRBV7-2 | CASSLNGQTIDTQYF | TGTGCCAGCAGCCTGAACGGACAGACCATAGATACGCAGTATTTT
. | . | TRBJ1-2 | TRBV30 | CAWSVQSNYGYTF | TGTGCCTGGAGTGTACAGAGTAACTATGGCTACACCTTC
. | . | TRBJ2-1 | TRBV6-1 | CASSEAQRKSAYNEQFF | TGTGCCAGCAGTGAAGCGCAAAGGAAAAGCGCCTACAATGAGCAGTTCTTC
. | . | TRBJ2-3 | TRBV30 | CAWSRGPDTQYF | TGTGCCTGGAGCCGCGGGCCAGATACGCAGTATTTT